The clone carrying this T cell receptor beta chain was recorded once. The data belong to a study of shared clonotypes between healthy human individuals. The donors, all of them Caucasian adults, lived in Nashville, Tennessee. The CD4+ fraction was divided into a CD45RA+ naive subset and a CD45RA-negative memory subset. Libraries were prepared by immunoSEQ multiplex PCR; TCRdb keeps only in-frame clonotypes and omits some of them. This sample has 2 million to 2.5 million clones; approximately 95% occur once, and the top ten carry 0.35% to 0.45%. The sequencing sample was made of naive CD4+ T cells from PBMCs. This sample's subset: CD45RA+ positively selected. This TCR derives from a man aged 18 to 30 in good health. Some clones in this sample may be carry-over from other donors' samples.

This CDR3 reads CASSRTSASYEQYF. The CDR3, as DNA: TGTGCCAGCTCACGGACTAGCGCGTCCTACGAGCAGTACTTC. This chain uses TRBV18 with TRBJ2-7; TRBD2 agrees at 9 bases. The CDR3 totals 14 residues. The junction had 2 bases not matched to a gene; V was cut back by 4 bases and J by 1 base. In germline, CDR1 is KGHSH, CDR2 LQKENI.